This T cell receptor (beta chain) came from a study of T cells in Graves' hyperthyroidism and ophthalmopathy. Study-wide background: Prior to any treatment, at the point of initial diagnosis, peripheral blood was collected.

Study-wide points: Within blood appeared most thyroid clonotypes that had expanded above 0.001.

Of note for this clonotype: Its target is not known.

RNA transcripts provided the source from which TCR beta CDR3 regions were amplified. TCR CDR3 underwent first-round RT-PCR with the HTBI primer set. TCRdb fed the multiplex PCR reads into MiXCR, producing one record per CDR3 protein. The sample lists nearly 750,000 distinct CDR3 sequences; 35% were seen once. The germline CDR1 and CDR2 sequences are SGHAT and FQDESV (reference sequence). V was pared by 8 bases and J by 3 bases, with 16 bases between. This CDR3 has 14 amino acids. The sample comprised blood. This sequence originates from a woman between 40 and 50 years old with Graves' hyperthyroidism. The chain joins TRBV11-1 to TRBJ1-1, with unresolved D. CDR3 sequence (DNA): TGTGCCAGCTCACCGCTCCAGCGTGACACTGAAGCTTTCTTT. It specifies CASSPLQRDTEAFF.